This TCR beta chain was retrieved from a study of T cells in Graves' hyperthyroidism and ophthalmopathy. The TCR beta CDR3 regions underwent amplification using RNA transcripts as the source. HTBI primers were used for first-round RT-PCR of the TCR CDR3. MiXCR, applied by TCRdb to the multiplex PCR reads, yields one record per CDR3 protein. The table includes approximately 620,000 distinct CDR3 sequences, roughly 16% detected once. V was shortened by 1 base and J by 0 bases, with 13 bases between the two germline ends. The length of the CDR3 is 15 residues. Per germline, CDR1 DFQATT and CDR2 SNEGSKA (reference sequence). In this sample, this clonotype turned up many times. Inclusion characteristics of ophthalmopathy patients comprised a Clinical Activity Score of at least 3, a NOSPECS grade of at least 4, and duration under 3 months.

Sequences were obtained from blood. This receptor was taken from a woman aged 40-49 years with Graves' ophthalmopathy. The chain links TRBV20-1 to TRBJ2-7, with a weak D call TRBD2 (5 bases). The CDR3 sequence: CSARVLDFSSYEQYF. The CDR3 bases are TGCAGTGCTAGAGTTCTGGACTTCAGCTCCTACGAGCAGTACTTC.